The rows below give T cell receptor beta chains drawn from one sample of a study of blood T cell repertoires in COVID-19. Measured with immunoSEQ multiplex PCR; TCRdb has only the in-frame clones, and not every one. The sample contains a few hundred thousand clones, over 75% of which appear only once. The sequenced sample was peripheral blood. These receptors were obtained from a human donor with COVID-19, enrolled during active disease. The donor label of this sample is uncertain. CDR3s include the opening cysteine and the closing phenylalanine or tryptophan. Each record gives: CDR3 protein, clone size, D gene, V gene, J gene. D genes are given only for firm matches. The size entry is marked missing in some rows and otherwise reads once, few, many or a size class.

cdr3_aa: CASSLWTGGRDEQYF
clone_size: NA
d_call: TRBD1
v_call: TRBV3-1/TRBV3-2
j_call: TRBJ2-7

cdr3_aa: CATSRGLSGNTIYF
clone_size: NA
d_call: NA
v_call: TRBV15
j_call: TRBJ1-3

cdr3_aa: CASSLGQGLNYGYTF
clone_size: few
d_call: TRBD1
v_call: TRBV7-9
j_call: TRBJ1-2

cdr3_aa: CASSKAVREKDTQYF
clone_size: NA
d_call: NA
v_call: TRBV21-1
j_call: TRBJ2-3

cdr3_aa: CASSFPEGTSVDNEQFF
clone_size: NA
d_call: TRBD2
v_call: TRBV5-1
j_call: TRBJ2-1

cdr3_aa: CAWSVQGDQPQHF
clone_size: few
d_call: TRBD1
v_call: TRBV30
j_call: TRBJ1-5

cdr3_aa: CASSDLPGGPYEQYF
clone_size: NA
d_call: NA
v_call: TRBV6-1
j_call: TRBJ2-7

cdr3_aa: CASSLGGRVYGYTF
clone_size: NA
d_call: NA
v_call: TRBV11-2
j_call: TRBJ1-2

cdr3_aa: CATSPGGQGLMSYNEQFF
clone_size: NA
d_call: TRBD1
v_call: TRBV15
j_call: TRBJ2-1

cdr3_aa: CASSMPGQGIQPQHF
clone_size: NA
d_call: TRBD1
v_call: TRBV19
j_call: TRBJ1-5

cdr3_aa: CASSSPGQTIYEQYF
clone_size: once
d_call: NA
v_call: TRBV27
j_call: TRBJ2-7

cdr3_aa: CASRVGPDTQYF
clone_size: NA
d_call: NA
v_call: TRBV2
j_call: TRBJ2-3

cdr3_aa: CASSLSQGAPETQYF
clone_size: NA
d_call: TRBD1
v_call: TRBV6-5
j_call: TRBJ2-5

cdr3_aa: CASSPLDGKNYGYTF
clone_size: NA
d_call: NA
v_call: TRBV18
j_call: TRBJ1-2

cdr3_aa: CASSLAAKRETQYF
clone_size: NA
d_call: NA
v_call: TRBV18
j_call: TRBJ2-5

cdr3_aa: CASSLAGRASGAGSNEQYF
clone_size: NA
d_call: TRBD2
v_call: TRBV5-1
j_call: TRBJ2-7

cdr3_aa: CASSRPLQGTRSPEQYF
clone_size: NA
d_call: NA
v_call: TRBV2
j_call: TRBJ2-7

cdr3_aa: CASSSRLAGAYEQYF
clone_size: NA
d_call: TRBD2
v_call: TRBV28
j_call: TRBJ2-7

cdr3_aa: CAWSVHQGTFSYEQYF
clone_size: NA
d_call: NA
v_call: TRBV30
j_call: TRBJ2-7

cdr3_aa: CASSLGGPNTEAFF
clone_size: NA
d_call: NA
v_call: TRBV7-9
j_call: TRBJ1-1

cdr3_aa: CASSLEPSGGANEQFF
clone_size: NA
d_call: TRBD2
v_call: TRBV5-1
j_call: TRBJ2-1

cdr3_aa: CASSHRRWGSGPETQYF
clone_size: NA
d_call: NA
v_call: TRBV13
j_call: TRBJ2-5

cdr3_aa: CASIRWTGATYEQYF
clone_size: NA
d_call: TRBD1
v_call: TRBV7-9
j_call: TRBJ2-7

cdr3_aa: CASSREGLANYGYTF
clone_size: NA
d_call: NA
v_call: TRBV7-2
j_call: TRBJ1-2

cdr3_aa: CASSLGGSEYLLEQYF
clone_size: NA
d_call: NA
v_call: TRBV5-1
j_call: TRBJ2-7

cdr3_aa: CASSVEVRVNEQFF
clone_size: NA
d_call: NA
v_call: TRBV9
j_call: TRBJ2-1

cdr3_aa: CASSLGSTGQRNSPLHF
clone_size: NA
d_call: TRBD1
v_call: TRBV5-1
j_call: TRBJ1-6

cdr3_aa: CASSLASSTGELFF
clone_size: NA
d_call: NA
v_call: TRBV7-2
j_call: TRBJ2-2

cdr3_aa: CASSSGTGVWNQPQHF
clone_size: NA
d_call: TRBD1
v_call: TRBV3-1/TRBV3-2
j_call: TRBJ1-5

cdr3_aa: CASSFNRGEPQHF
clone_size: NA
d_call: NA
v_call: TRBV12-3/TRBV12-4
j_call: TRBJ1-5

cdr3_aa: CASSLLGQGVATNEKLFF
clone_size: NA
d_call: TRBD1
v_call: TRBV27
j_call: TRBJ1-4

cdr3_aa: CASSPSNGAGNTIYF
clone_size: NA
d_call: NA
v_call: TRBV28
j_call: TRBJ1-3

cdr3_aa: CASSSSSETSGSYYEQYF
clone_size: NA
d_call: TRBD2
v_call: TRBV7-6
j_call: TRBJ2-7

cdr3_aa: CASSEGRGGWTQYF
clone_size: NA
d_call: NA
v_call: TRBV6-1
j_call: TRBJ2-5

cdr3_aa: CSAIRETQYF
clone_size: NA
d_call: NA
v_call: TRBV20-1
j_call: TRBJ2-3

cdr3_aa: CASSYSTSGIGELFF
clone_size: NA
d_call: TRBD2
v_call: TRBV6-5
j_call: TRBJ2-2

cdr3_aa: CASNRLAGGVDEQFF
clone_size: NA
d_call: TRBD2
v_call: TRBV2
j_call: TRBJ2-1

cdr3_aa: CASSLGRGTGYQETQYF
clone_size: NA
d_call: NA
v_call: TRBV7-2
j_call: TRBJ2-5

cdr3_aa: CASSLGVSLATNEKLFF
clone_size: once
d_call: NA
v_call: TRBV5-1
j_call: TRBJ1-4

cdr3_aa: CASSLPRPSGRFNEQFF
clone_size: NA
d_call: TRBD2
v_call: TRBV11-2
j_call: TRBJ2-1

cdr3_aa: CASSRTRAYEQYF
clone_size: NA
d_call: TRBD2
v_call: TRBV11-2
j_call: TRBJ2-7

cdr3_aa: CATSSALTDNTDTQYF
clone_size: NA
d_call: NA
v_call: TRBV15
j_call: TRBJ2-3

cdr3_aa: CASSEREEGFTEAFF
clone_size: NA
d_call: NA
v_call: TRBV25-1
j_call: TRBJ1-1

cdr3_aa: CASSVGGSNTGELFF
clone_size: once
d_call: NA
v_call: TRBV9
j_call: TRBJ2-2

cdr3_aa: CASNPDRSTEAFF
clone_size: NA
d_call: NA
v_call: TRBV6-2/TRBV6-3
j_call: TRBJ1-1

cdr3_aa: CASSITGKETQYF
clone_size: NA
d_call: NA
v_call: TRBV19
j_call: TRBJ2-5

cdr3_aa: CASSRDSYNEQFF
clone_size: NA
d_call: TRBD1
v_call: TRBV5-1
j_call: TRBJ2-1

cdr3_aa: CASSLPLYSEVTQPQHF
clone_size: once
d_call: NA
v_call: TRBV28
j_call: TRBJ1-5

cdr3_aa: CASSPDRSSYNEQFF
clone_size: many
d_call: NA
v_call: TRBV27
j_call: TRBJ2-1

cdr3_aa: CASSRNPPGRNSPLHF
clone_size: NA
d_call: NA
v_call: TRBV4-3
j_call: TRBJ1-6

cdr3_aa: CASSLGLAGGRSETQYF
clone_size: NA
d_call: TRBD2
v_call: TRBV11-3
j_call: TRBJ2-5

cdr3_aa: CSASVGQRLQGAYEQYF
clone_size: few
d_call: NA
v_call: TRBV20-1
j_call: TRBJ2-7